Below, one T cell receptor (beta chain) is given with its context. This sample is drawn from a study of T cell responses to AZD1222 COVID-19 vaccine. The data were produced by immunoSEQ multiplex PCR, yet TCRdb's version contains in-frame clones alone and is incomplete. The sample lists roughly 93,000 clones; approximately 83% were seen once. The V gene lost 3 bases and the J gene lost 0 bases, with 15 bases spanning the gap. From germline, CDR1 is KGHSH and CDR2 LQKENI. This CDR3 has 17 residues. The rearrangement joins TRBV18 to TRBJ1-5; D perhaps matches TRBD1 (5 bases). The sequencing used peripheral blood, collected on day 0 of AZD1222 vaccination. This TCR came from an adult in good health. This CDR3 is CASSPTSGGYSNQPQHF. The CDR3 coding sequence is TGTGCCAGCTCACCGACCTCGGGGGGATATAGCAATCAGCCCCAGCATTTT.